The rows below give T cell receptor beta chains drawn from one sample of a study of blood T cell repertoires in COVID-19. The table came from immunoSEQ multiplex PCR; TCRdb's copy has only in-frame clones and leaves some out. Of some 100,000 clones detected, 86% appear once; the ten largest clones hold 10%. What was sequenced was peripheral blood. These receptor sequences come from a man in his fifties or sixties with acute or convalescent COVID-19. The CDR3 runs from the conserved cysteine through the conserved F or W. D genes are given only for firm matches. Size is omitted from some rows. Given values are once, few, many or a class for expanded clones.

clone_size d_call j_call v_call cdr3_nt cdr3_aa
NA NA TRBJ1-3 TRBV29-1 TGCAGCGTTGAATTCGGGGGGGATGGAAACACCATATATTTT CSVEFGGDGNTIYF
NA NA TRBJ2-5 TRBV5-6 TGTGCCAGCAGCTTACGGAGGGAGACCCAGTACTTC CASSLRRETQYF
NA TRBD2 TRBJ2-7 TRBV7-9 TGTGCCAGGGCCCATAGAGGAGGCCGCGGGGGACCCTACGAGCAGTACTTC CARAHRGGRGGPYEQYF
once NA TRBJ2-1 TRBV4-2 TGTGCCAGCAGCCAAGAACGGCGGGATCCGCAGGTCTTC CASSQERRDPQVF
NA NA TRBJ2-3 TRBV2 TGTGCCAGCAGTGACGGGTCAGATACGCAGTATTTT CASSDGSDTQYF
NA NA TRBJ1-1 TRBV18 TGTGCCAGCTCACCAGGGCCCATGGGCACTGAAGCTTTCTTT CASSPGPMGTEAFF
NA TRBD1 TRBJ1-2 TRBV19 TGTGCCAGTAGTATAACGGGACAGATTTACACCTTC CASSITGQIYTF
NA TRBD2 TRBJ2-5 TRBV11-2 TGTGCCAGCCAGCGGGGCCAAGAGACCCAGTACTTC CASQRGQETQYF
NA NA TRBJ2-3 TRBV19 TGTGCCAGTAGTAGACTTCAAGATACGCAGTATTTT CASSRLQDTQYF
NA TRBD1 TRBJ1-5 TRBV3-1/TRBV3-2 TGTGCCAGCAGCCTCAACTCAGGGGGTCAGCCCCAGCATTTT CASSLNSGGQPQHF
NA TRBD1 TRBJ1-4 TRBV5-5 TGTGCCAGCAGCTCTTCCCGGGACAGGGGTTCAGGTGAAAAACTGTTTTTT CASSSSRDRGSGEKLFF
NA TRBD1 TRBJ2-7 TRBV18 TGTGCCAGCTCCCCGGGACAGGGGGTCTACGAGCAGTACTTC CASSPGQGVYEQYF
NA NA TRBJ1-2 TRBV27 TGTGCCAGCAGTTCGGGTTGGGCTAACTATGGCTACACCTTC CASSSGWANYGYTF
NA TRBD2 TRBJ2-7 TRBV29-1 TGCAGCGTGCGAAGCGGGAAATCCATCTACGAGCAGTACTTC CSVRSGKSIYEQYF
once NA TRBJ2-7 TRBV7-2 TGTGCCAGCAGCTTAGGCCCTCTAAGCTCCTACGAGCAGTACTTC CASSLGPLSSYEQYF
once NA TRBJ1-6 TRBV19 TGTGCCAGTAGTGGAGGGGATTCGGATAATTCACCCCTCCACTTT CASSGGDSDNSPLHF
few TRBD2 TRBJ2-1 TRBV2 TGTGCCAGCAGTGTGAGGCGGGAGGCCTACAATGAGCAGTTCTTC CASSVRREAYNEQFF
NA TRBD1 TRBJ2-1 TRBV18 TGTGCCAGCTCACCGGACAGGTTCAATGAGCAGTTCTTC CASSPDRFNEQFF
NA NA TRBJ1-5 TRBV18 TGTGCCAGCTCATTATCCCCACGGGATCAGCCCCAGCATTTT CASSLSPRDQPQHF
NA NA TRBJ1-2 TRBV11-2 TGTGCCAGCAGCTCCGGTGGGATCGGACTGGAGGGCTACACCTTC CASSSGGIGLEGYTF
NA TRBD1 TRBJ1-1 TRBV11-1 TGTGCCAGCAGTGGCGGGACAGCGAACACTGAAGCTTTCTTT CASSGGTANTEAFF
NA TRBD2 TRBJ2-1 TRBV2 TGTGCCAGCAGGCTCCGGGAGGCGGGCAATGAGCAGTTCTTC CASRLREAGNEQFF